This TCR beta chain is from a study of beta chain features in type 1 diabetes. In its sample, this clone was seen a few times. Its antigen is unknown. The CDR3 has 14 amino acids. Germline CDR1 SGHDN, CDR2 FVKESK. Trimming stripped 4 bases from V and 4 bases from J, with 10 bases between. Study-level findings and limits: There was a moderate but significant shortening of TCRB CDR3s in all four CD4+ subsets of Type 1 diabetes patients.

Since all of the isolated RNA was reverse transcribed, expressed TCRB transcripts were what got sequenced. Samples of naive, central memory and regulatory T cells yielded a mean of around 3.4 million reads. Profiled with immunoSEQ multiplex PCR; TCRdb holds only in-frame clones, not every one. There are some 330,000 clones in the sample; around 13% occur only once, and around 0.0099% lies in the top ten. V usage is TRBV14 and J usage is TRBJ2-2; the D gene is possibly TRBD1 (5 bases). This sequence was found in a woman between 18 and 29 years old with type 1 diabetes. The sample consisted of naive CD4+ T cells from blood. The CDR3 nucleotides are TGTGCCAGCAGCCCCAGGGATGGCACCGGGGAGCTGTTTTTT. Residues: CASSPRDGTGELFF.